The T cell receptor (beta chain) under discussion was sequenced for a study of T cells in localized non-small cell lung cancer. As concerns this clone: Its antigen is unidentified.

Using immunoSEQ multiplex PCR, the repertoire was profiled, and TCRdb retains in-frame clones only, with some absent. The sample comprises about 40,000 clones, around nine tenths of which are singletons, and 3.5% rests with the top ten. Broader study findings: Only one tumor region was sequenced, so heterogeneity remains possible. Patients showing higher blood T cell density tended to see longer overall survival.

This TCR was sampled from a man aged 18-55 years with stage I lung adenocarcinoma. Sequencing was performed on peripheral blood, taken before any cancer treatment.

The CDR3 nucleotides read TGTGCCTGGAGTCCCACAGGGGGACGCATGAACACTGAAGCTTTCTTT. Translating gives CAWSPTGGRMNTEAFF. This chain uses TRBV30 with TRBJ1-1; 8 bases are shared with TRBD1. Per germline, CDR1 GTSNPN and CDR2 SVGIG (reference sequence). Trimming cost V 2 bases and J 0 bases; bases outside gene matches: 8. This CDR3 contains 16 residues.